This is a list of T cell receptor beta chains from one sample in a study of T cell repertoires in aging, cancer and after chemotherapy. Using its own MiXCR run on the multiplex PCR reads, TCRdb lists one record per CDR3 protein. This table has 1,500 to 2,000 distinct CDR3 sequences, roughly 15% appearing once. The specimen sequenced was blood. Receptors originate from a human donor with a solid tumor. Each CDR3 is given with its conserved first and last residue. Each record gives: D gene, clone size, V gene, J gene, CDR3 DNA, CDR3 protein. A D gene is named only where the DNA matches it firmly. Only part of the rows carry a size: once, few, many, or a class if the clone is expanded.

>.|medium-sized|TRBV5-1|TRBJ2-5
TGCGCCAGCAGCCTGACGGGACCAGTTACGGAGACCCAGTACTTC
CASSLTGPVTETQYF
>TRBD2|medium-sized|TRBV12-3/TRBV12-4|TRBJ2-1
TGTGCCAGCAGTCGGACTAGCTGGAGGGATGAGCAGTTCTTC
CASSRTSWRDEQFF
>.|medium-sized|TRBV7-9|TRBJ2-5
TGTGCCAGCAGCCCGAGGCTGCCTCAAGAGACCCAGTACTTC
CASSPRLPQETQYF
>.|.|TRBV5-1|TRBJ1-2
TGCGCCAGCAGACTGGAAGGACTGACAGACGCTAACTATGGCTACACCTTC
CASRLEGLTDANYGYTF
>.|few|TRBV21-1|TRBJ1-1
TGTGCCAGCAGCAAGTCGGATTTTCGTCTAGGGGACGCTGAAGCTTTCTTT
CASSKSDFRLGDAEAFF
>TRBD1|medium-sized|TRBV19|TRBJ2-7
TGTGCCAGTAGTATTTTTCCCGGGACAGGGAGCGAGCAGTACTTC
CASSIFPGTGSEQYF
>TRBD1|medium-sized|TRBV11-1|TRBJ1-1
TGTGCCAGCAGTCATACAGGGGGCCGAACTGAAGCTTTCTTT
CASSHTGGRTEAFF
>.|.|TRBV2|TRBJ1-3
TGTGCCAGCAGTGAATCCGGAGTGAACTCTGGAAACACCATATATTTT
CASSESGVNSGNTIYF
>.|few|TRBV28|TRBJ2-7
TGTGCCAGCAGTTTCCAGGGCTACGAGCAGTACTTC
CASSFQGYEQYF
>TRBD1|medium-sized|TRBV10-3|TRBJ1-1
TGTGCCATCAGTGACGGCCAGGGGGCGACTGAAGCTTTCTTT
CAISDGQGATEAFF
>.|medium-sized|TRBV20-1|TRBJ1-1
TGCAGTGCTAGAGACCTCAGAGACACTGAAGCTTTCTTT
CSARDLRDTEAFF
>.|.|TRBV5-1|TRBJ1-1
TGCGCCAGCAGCTTGAGTGGCAGGGAGAACACTGAAGCTTTCTTT
CASSLSGRENTEAFF
>TRBD2|medium-sized|TRBV20-1|TRBJ2-2
TGCAGTGCTAGAAGTCCCAACCGGGGGGCGAACACCGGGGAGCTGTTTTTT
CSARSPNRGANTGELFF
>.|hyperexpanded|TRBV24-1|TRBJ2-1
TGTGCCACCAGTGATTTGGCCGAGGATGAGCAGTTCTTC
CATSDLAEDEQFF
>.|medium-sized|TRBV20-1|TRBJ1-2
TGCAGTGCTAGAGATGGTCAGATTGGCTACACCTTC
CSARDGQIGYTF
>.|once|TRBV7-2|TRBJ2-7
TGTGCCAGCAGCTTAGGGGGGTCGGGGGGCTACAAGCAGTACTTC
CASSLGGSGGYKQYF
>TRBD1|medium-sized|TRBV6-1|TRBJ1-1
TGTGCCAGCAGTGATCCCGGGACAGGGGCTTTGGCTTTCTTT
CASSDPGTGALAFF
>.|medium-sized|TRBV12-3/TRBV12-4|TRBJ1-2
TGTGCCAGCAGTTTTCCCCGCTATGGCTACACCTTC
CASSFPRYGYTF
>.|medium-sized|TRBV7-7|TRBJ2-2
TGTGCCAGCAGCTTAGCGCAGGGCACCGGGGAGCTGTTTTTT
CASSLAQGTGELFF
>.|medium-sized|TRBV6-5|TRBJ2-2
TGTGCCAGCAGTCTCGACGACCGCCTGAATACCGGGGAGCTGTTTTTT
CASSLDDRLNTGELFF
>.|large|TRBV29-1|TRBJ2-3
TGCAGCGTTTCTTATTTATGGGGGGCGAATGAGCCAGCGGATACGCAGTATTTT
CSVSYLWGANEPADTQYF
>.|.|TRBV6-1|TRBJ2-5
TGTGCCAGCAGTGAGGCAGGGGCCCAGTACTTC
CASSEAGAQYF
>.|.|TRBV12-3/TRBV12-4|TRBJ2-7
TGTGCCAGCAGGCTTAGCGGGCAGTACTTC
CASRLSGQYF
>.|.|TRBV15|TRBJ2-2
TGTGCCACCAGCAGTGTAACAGGCGCGCACTACACCGGGGAGCTGTTTTTT
CATSSVTGAHYTGELFF
>.|medium-sized|TRBV5-1|TRBJ2-3
TGCGCCAGCAGCTTGGTTGCAGCTAGCACAGATACGCAGTATTTT
CASSLVAASTDTQYF
>.|medium-sized|TRBV19|TRBJ1-1
TGTGCCAGTAGTATACAGGCCCAGGCCACTGAAGCTTTCTTT
CASSIQAQATEAFF
>TRBD1|medium-sized|TRBV30|TRBJ1-5
TGTGCCTGGAGCCTCGGGACAGGGGGCGGTCAGCCCCAGCATTTT
CAWSLGTGGGQPQHF
>.|medium-sized|TRBV5-4|TRBJ1-4
TGTGCCAGCAGCGTGGCAACTAATGAAAAACTGTTTTTT
CASSVATNEKLFF
>TRBD1|.|TRBV2|TRBJ2-7
TGTGCCAGCAGGCGGACAGGGGTCTACGAGCAGTACTTC
CASRRTGVYEQYF
>TRBD1|.|TRBV4-1|TRBJ2-7
TGCGCCAGCAGCCATCCCGGGACAGGGGTTCTCGAGCAGTACTTC
CASSHPGTGVLEQYF
>TRBD2|medium-sized|TRBV4-3|TRBJ2-3
TGCGCCAGCAGCCAAGATTGGCGAGCGGGGGGGCGGAATACGCAGTATTTT
CASSQDWRAGGRNTQYF
>TRBD1|medium-sized|TRBV5-4|TRBJ2-6
TGTGCCAGCAGCCCGGACAGGTCTGGGGCCAACGTCCTGACTTTC
CASSPDRSGANVLTF
>.|medium-sized|TRBV7-9|TRBJ1-6
TGTGCCAGCAGCTCGCATGAGTGGGGAGGAATTCATTCACCCCTCCACTTT
CASSSHEWGGIHSPLHF